Below, 25 T cell receptor beta chains from the same sample are listed, as sequenced in a study of molecular identifiers for immune sequencing clone quantification. TCRdb re-called the PCR reads through MiXCR, storing one row per CDR3 protein. The sample records 70,000 to 95,000 distinct CDR3 sequences, around 17% being singletons. What was sequenced was naive CD8+ T cells from blood, with Jurkat cell RNA spiked in. The subset is: FACS-sorted CD8+CD4-CCR7+CD45RA+ naive T cells. These receptors all stem from a human donor in good health. Some libraries in this study had Jurkat cell RNA spiked in.

This clonotype came up many times. The J gene is TRBJ2-3, the V gene TRBV7-6; no clear D. The CDR3 is 14 residues long. The germline CDR1 and CDR2 sequences are SGHVS and FNYEAQ. The V end was cut by 2 bases, the J end by 2 bases, with 8 bases between. The CDR3 DNA follows: TGTGCCAGCAGCTTAAAAGGGTTCACAGATACGCAGTATTTT. Encoded protein: CASSLKGFTDTQYF.

This clonotype was counted many times. This chain uses TRBV30 with TRBJ2-7; D gene uncertain. The CDR3 spans 10 residues. The V end was cut by 5 bases, the J end by 4 bases, with 6 bases between. CDR1 and CDR2 (germline): GTSNPN, SVGIG (reference sequence). The DNA of the CDR3 is TGTGCCTGGGGCATTTACGAGCAGTACTTC. Amino acid sequence: CAWGIYEQYF.

This clonotype occurred many times. V is TRBV5-5 and J is TRBJ2-7, with D maybe TRBD1 (5 bases). The CDR3 consists of 13 residues. Trimming took off 4 bases at V and 10 bases at J, with 18 bases between the two ends. Germline CDR1 is SGHKS and CDR2 is YYEKEE (reference sequence). The CDR3 coding sequence is TGTGCCAGCAGCAACCTAAACGCACAGGACCAGTACTTC. It translates to CASSNLNAQDQYF.

This clonotype occurred many times. CDR3 nucleotides: TGCAGTGCTAGGGGACTAGCGGGGGGCACAGATACGCAGTATTTT. Amino acid sequence: CSARGLAGGTDTQYF. The gene calls are TRBV20-1 and TRBJ2-3; 14 nucleotides agree with TRBD2. Germline V CDR1 and CDR2: DFQATT, SNEGSKA (reference sequence). CDR3 length: 15 amino acids. Unmatched junction bases numbered 0, after V lost 3 bases and J lost 1 base.

About this clonotype itself: Being one base from a much bigger clone, this may be a read error. This rearrangement joins TRBV5-1 to TRBJ2-1, with TRBD2 identical over 7 bases. The CDR3 runs to 14 residues. Germline-derived CDR1 and CDR2 are SGHRS and YFSETQ. Trimming removed 2 bases from V and 9 bases from J; junction bases left unmatched: 8. The CDR3 bases are TGCGCCAGCAGCTTTCTACTAGCGAGCAGTGAGCAGTTCTTC. Protein sequence: CASSFLLASSEQFF.

This clonotype was detected ten times or more. This rearrangement joins TRBV7-9 to TRBJ1-1; D unresolved. The CDR3 loop spans 13 amino acids. Germline assignment: CDR1 SEHNR and CDR2 FQNEAQ (reference sequence). V lost 2 bases, J lost 6 bases, and 10 bases lay in between. The CDR3 sequence: CASSLSSVAEAFF. The CDR3 coding sequence is TGTGCCAGCAGCTTAAGTAGCGTGGCTGAAGCTTTCTTT.

This clonotype was recorded many times. The chain couples TRBV20-1 to TRBJ2-1; TRBD2 matches at 7 bases. After removal of 6 bases from V and 0 bases from J, the junction contained 8 bases not matched to a gene. The germline V gene has CDR1 DFQATT and CDR2 SNEGSKA (reference sequence). The CDR3 totals 15 residues. CDR3 nucleotide sequence: TGCAGTGCCGGAACCCGGGACTACTCCTACAATGAGCAGTTCTTC. The encoded protein is CSAGTRDYSYNEQFF.

The sample holds many counts of this clonotype. The chain recombines TRBV11-2 with TRBJ2-3; TRBD2 aligns across 7 bases. CDR1 and CDR2 from the germline V gene are SGHAT and FQNNGV. The CDR3 is 17 amino acids. With V trimmed by 5 bases and J by 9 bases, 20 bases remained unmatched. CDR3 sequence (DNA): TGTGCCAGCAGCCAAGGCCCAGCGGGGACCTTAGTTCCGACGCAGTATTTT. It yields the protein CASSQGPAGTLVPTQYF.

As regards this clonotype: This may be a read error: a much more frequent sequence differs by one nucleotide. Since no conserved phenylalanine or tryptophan closes the CDR3, a read error is the likely cause. This chain connects TRBV12-3 or TRBV12-4 to TRBJ1-1; D is unclear. V lost 6 bases, J lost 8 bases, and 19 bases lay in between. There are 14 residues in the CDR3. The CDR3: CASSPQEGIREAFL. The CDR3 nucleotides are TGTGCCAGCAGCCCGCAGGAAGGAATAAGAGAAGCTTTCCTT.

The table lists this clonotype with many counts. The chain recombines TRBV12-3 or TRBV12-4 with TRBJ1-4; no clear D. The ends were cut back, 5 bases at V and 5 bases at J, with 6 bases in the middle. The length of the CDR3 is 12 residues. The CDR3 loop is CASSLLNEKLFF. Written as DNA, the CDR3 is TGTGCCAGCAGTCTCCTAAATGAAAAACTGTTTTTT.

This clonotype occurred many times. The chain couples TRBV14 to TRBJ2-3; TRBD1 or TRBD2 may be the D gene (6 bases each). The V gene's germline CDR1 is SGHDN and CDR2 FVKESK. The CDR3 spans 17 residues. Trimming took off 1 base at V and 1 base at J, with 15 bases between the two ends. The CDR3 DNA follows: TGTGCCAGCAGCCAAGGGGCTGGGGGGCCGGGCACAGATACGCAGTATTTT. Translated: CASSQGAGGPGTDTQYF.

In this sample, this clonotype turned up many times. V and J are TRBV19 and TRBJ2-3; 8 bases are a match to TRBD2. Germline lookup yields CDR1 LNHDA and CDR2 SQIVND (reference sequence). Germline trimming cut 11 bases from V and 8 bases from J; bases unmatched to any gene: 9. The CDR3 totals 12 residues. DNA for the CDR3: TGTGCCGGGAGCGGGGGCGACGGTACGCAGTATTTT. Translated, it gives CAGSGGDGTQYF. The full variable domain, with the rest looked up from reference TRBV19 and TRBJ2-3, is DGGITQSPKYLFRKEGQNVTLSCEQNLNHDAMYWYRQDPGQGLRLIYYSQIVNDFQKGDIAEGYSVSREKKESFPLTVTSAQKNPTAFYLCAGSGGDGTQYFGPGTRLTVL.

This clonotype was counted ten times or more. The chain employs TRBV3-1 and TRBJ2-3; TRBD2 agrees at 9 bases. The CDR3 covers 16 residues. Losses at the gene ends were 4 bases for V and 0 bases for J; bases not matched to a gene: 5. In germline, CDR1 is LGHDT, CDR2 YNNKEL (reference sequence). CDR3: CASSLLTSGSTDTQYF. The CDR3 bases are TGTGCCAGCAGCCTCCTTACTAGCGGGAGCACAGATACGCAGTATTTT.

This clonotype has a count of ten or more. This chain connects TRBV4-1 to TRBJ2-3, with TRBD2 identical over 8 bases. The CDR3 has 16 residues. J gave up 1 base and V 3 bases, and 6 bases lay outside the gene matches. CDR1 is MGHRA, CDR2 YSYEKL, per germline. The CDR3 nucleotides are TGCGCCAGCAGCCAGGTTAGCGGGGACGGCACAGATACGCAGTATTTT. Its translation is CASSQVSGDGTDTQYF.

The chain carries TRBV20-1 and TRBJ2-7, with D possibly being TRBD1 (5 bases). There are 15 residues in the CDR3. Trimming shortened V by 0 bases and J by 2 bases, and 14 bases separated the two germline ends. The germline V gene encodes CDR1 DFQATT and CDR2 SNEGSKA (reference sequence). The CDR3: CSARDRQGLAYEQYF. The DNA for the CDR3 is TGCAGTGCTAGAGATAGGCAGGGTCTCGCCTACGAGCAGTACTTC.

Many counts were recorded for this clonotype. The V gene is TRBV12-3 or TRBV12-4, the J gene TRBJ2-6; D remains ambiguous. This CDR3 spans 14 amino acids. V lost 7 bases and J 2 bases, leaving 9 bases between the germline ends. CDR3: CASTDRPGANVLTF. For the CDR3, the DNA is TGTGCCAGCACCGATCGACCTGGGGCCAACGTCCTGACTTTC.

In this sample, this clonotype turned up a few times. This may be a read error, as it is one base from a much larger clone. This sequence joins TRBV6-5 and TRBJ1-5; unclear D gene. CDR3 length equals 15 residues. CDR1 is MNHEY and CDR2 is SVGAGI in the germline V gene. CDR3 nucleotide sequence: TGTGCCGGCAGACTCATCGACGATAGCAATCAGCCCCAGCATTTT. Translating it yields CAGRLIDDSNQPQHF.

This clonotype was seen repeatedly, ten times or more. The CDR3 sequence is CASSLGSGAHTEAFF. The CDR3 nucleotides read TGTGCCAGCAGCTTAGGGTCTGGGGCCCACACTGAAGCTTTCTTT. This rearrangement joins TRBV7-9 to TRBJ1-1, with a weak D call TRBD1 (5 bases). The CDR3 totals 15 residues. Germline V gene data show CDR1 as SEHNR and CDR2 as FQNEAQ (reference sequence). The V end lost 1 base, the J end lost 3 bases, and 12 bases lay between the germline ends.

This clonotype was recorded many times. The J gene is TRBJ2-1, the V gene TRBV20-1; TRBD2 matches 9 bases. This CDR3 is built from 16 residues. Germline lookup yields CDR1 DFQATT and CDR2 SNEGSKA (reference sequence). With 0 bases clipped from V and 4 bases from J, the junction kept 7 bases outside the gene matches. CDR3 nucleotide sequence: TGCAGTGCTAGAGATCCGGCTAGCGGGGTATACAATGAGCAGTTCTTC. Translated: CSARDPASGVYNEQFF.

This chain joins TRBV7-9 and TRBJ2-1; possible D gene TRBD1, 7 bases. Germline CDR1 is SEHNR and CDR2 is FQNEAQ (reference sequence). The CDR3 sequence is 16 residues long. Between the trimmed V and J ends, which lost 5 bases and 0 bases, there was a span of 14 bases. The CDR3 loop is CASSPAGGSSYNEQFF. The CDR3 DNA reads as TGTGCCAGCAGCCCCGCAGGGGGGAGCTCCTACAATGAGCAGTTCTTC. The full variable domain, rest sourced from reference TRBV7-9 and TRBJ2-1, is DTGVSQNPRHKITKRGQNVTFRCDPISEHNRLYWYRQTLGQGPEFLTYFQNEAQLEKSRLLSDRFSAERPKGSFSTLEIQRTEQGDSAMYLCASSPAGGSSYNEQFFGPGTRLTVL.

This clonotype was observed at least ten times. This rearrangement joins TRBV30 to TRBJ1-5, with a tentative D call TRBD1 (5 bases). The germline V gene has CDR1 GTSNPN and CDR2 SVGIG (reference sequence). The V and J ends lost 4 bases and 0 bases respectively, with 13 bases between them. This CDR3 region has 15 residues. This chain's CDR3 is CAWTPGSNSNQPQHF. The DNA of the CDR3 is TGTGCCTGGACCCCAGGGAGTAATAGCAATCAGCCCCAGCATTTT.

This clonotype came up many times. The rearrangement uses TRBV4-1 and TRBJ1-1, with 7 nucleotides matching TRBD1. Trimming removed 7 bases from V and 2 bases from J; junction bases left unmatched: 4. CDR3 size: 13 residues. Germline CDR1 MGHRA, CDR2 YSYEKL. CDR3 sequence: CASTTGDNTEAFF. DNA of the CDR3: TGCGCCAGCACCACAGGGGATAACACTGAAGCTTTCTTT.

This clonotype was observed many times. The chain joins TRBV4-3 to TRBJ1-5, with D maybe TRBD1 (6 bases). Germline V gives CDR1 LGHNA, CDR2 YSLEER. The V end was cut by 0 bases, the J end by 6 bases, with 12 bases between. The CDR3 extends over 15 amino acids. The CDR3 DNA follows: TGCGCCAGCAGCCAAGATGTGGGGGCGGGTCAGCCCCAGCATTTT. Its translation: CASSQDVGAGQPQHF.

This clonotype was recorded many times. V and J are TRBV7-8 and TRBJ1-2, with unresolved D. The CDR3 sequence is 13 residues long. V was pared by 5 bases and J by 2 bases, with 9 bases between. The germline gives CDR1 SGHVS, CDR2 FQNEAQ. CDR3 nucleotides: TGTGCCAGCAGCCCAACCGGGAACTATGGCTACACCTTC. It is translated as CASSPTGNYGYTF. The entire variable domain, with the rest obtained from reference TRBV7-8 and TRBJ1-2, is as follows: GAGVSQSPRYKVAKRGQDVALRCDPISGHVSLFWYQQALGQGPEFLTYFQNEAQLDKSGLPSDRFFAERPEGSVSTLKIQRTQQEDSAVYLCASSPTGNYGYTFGSGTRLTVV.

This clonotype was picked up many times. The chain combines TRBV6-5 with TRBJ2-7; D ambiguous. The V gene's germline CDR1 is MNHEY and CDR2 SVGAGI. V gave up 0 bases and J gave up 0 bases, with 3 bases separating them. The CDR3 totals 13 residues. CDR3: CASSYSASYEQYF. CDR3 in DNA: TGTGCCAGCAGTTACTCGGCCTCCTACGAGCAGTACTTC.